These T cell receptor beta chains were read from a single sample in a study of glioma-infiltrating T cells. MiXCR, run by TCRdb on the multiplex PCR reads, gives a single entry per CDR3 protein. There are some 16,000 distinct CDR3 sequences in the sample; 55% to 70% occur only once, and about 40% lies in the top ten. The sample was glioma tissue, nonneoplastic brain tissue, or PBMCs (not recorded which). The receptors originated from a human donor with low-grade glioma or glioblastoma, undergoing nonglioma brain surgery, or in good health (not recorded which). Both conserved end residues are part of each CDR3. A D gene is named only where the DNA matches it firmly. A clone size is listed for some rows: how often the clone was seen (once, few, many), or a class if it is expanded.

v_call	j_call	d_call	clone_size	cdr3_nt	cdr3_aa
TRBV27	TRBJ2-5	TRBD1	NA	TGTGCCAGCGGACCGGACAGGGTACGGGCAGAGACCCAGTACTTC	CASGPDRVRAETQYF
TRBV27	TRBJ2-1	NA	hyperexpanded	TGTGCCAGCAGTTTATCGCATAGGAATGAGCAGTTCTTC	CASSLSHRNEQFF
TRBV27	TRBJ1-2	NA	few	TGTGCCAGCAGAAGGGGAGTGTTAGGTGGCTACACCTTC	CASRRGVLGGYTF
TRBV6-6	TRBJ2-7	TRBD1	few	TGTGCCAGCAGTTACTCGGGGACAGGGGCCGAGCAGTACTTC	CASSYSGTGAEQYF
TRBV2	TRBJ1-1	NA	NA	TGTGCCACCAACCCCGGGGAGTACACTGAAGCTTTCTTT	CATNPGEYTEAFF
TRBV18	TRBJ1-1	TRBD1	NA	TGTGCCAGCTCCCCGGACAGGAGTACTGAAGCTTTCTTT	CASSPDRSTEAFF
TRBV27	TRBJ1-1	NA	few	TGTGCCAGCAGTTTAAATCAGGGCAAGAACACTGAAGCTTTCTTT	CASSLNQGKNTEAFF
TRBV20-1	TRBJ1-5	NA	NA	TGCAGTGCTAGAGCCGGGGCGGAAAGCAATCAGCCCCAGCATTTT	CSARAGAESNQPQHF
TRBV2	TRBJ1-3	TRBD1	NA	TGTGCCAGCAGGACGTCGACAGGGACTGGAAACACCATATATTTT	CASRTSTGTGNTIYF
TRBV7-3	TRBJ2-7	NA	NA	TGTGCCAGCAGCTTAGTTCGGCAGGGTCGCAACGAGCAGTACTTC	CASSLVRQGRNEQYF
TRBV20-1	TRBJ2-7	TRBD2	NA	TGCAGTGCTAGAGATCGGAGGCTAGCGGGAGGGTTGTACGAGCAGTACTTC	CSARDRRLAGGLYEQYF
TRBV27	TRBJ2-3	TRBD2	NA	TGTGCCAGCAGTAACTCCGGGAGGCGTAGGGAAGGGAGGACAGATACGCAGTATTTT	CASSNSGRRREGRTDTQYF
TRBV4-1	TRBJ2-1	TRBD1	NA	TGCGCCAGCAGCCAACCTCCAGGACAGGGGCGGAATGAGCAGTTCTTC	CASSQPPGQGRNEQFF
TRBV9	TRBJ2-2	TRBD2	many	TGTGCCAGCAGCGCCGGGGGGGCCAACACCGGGGAGCTGTTTTTT	CASSAGGANTGELFF
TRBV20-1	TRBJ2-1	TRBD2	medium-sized	TGCAGTGCTAGGGTACTAGCGGGGGCCAATGAGCAGTTCTTC	CSARVLAGANEQFF
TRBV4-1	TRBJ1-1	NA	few	TGCGCCAGCAGCCCCGGGGCCTCGAGGACTGAAGCTTTCTTT	CASSPGASRTEAFF
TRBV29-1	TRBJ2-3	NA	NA	TGCAGCGTTGAAGCACAGGGCACAGATACGCAGTATTTT	CSVEAQGTDTQYF
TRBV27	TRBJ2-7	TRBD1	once	TGTGCCAGCAGTGTTAAAACAAGACAGGGGTCCCTTTCCTACGAGCAGTACTTC	CASSVKTRQGSLSYEQYF